This T cell receptor (beta chain) was recorded in a study of tumor and adjacent non-tumor tissue in lung cancer. The overall study: Histology: about a dozen adenocarcinoma, a couple of squamous cell carcinoma, 1 small cell lung cancer.

Regarding this clonotype: Its specificity is unknown.

V was shortened by 6 bases and J by 7 bases, with 18 bases between the two germline ends. Germline V gene lookup returns CDR1 MNHEY and CDR2 SVGAGI. The CDR3 has 14 residues. This sample's RNA came from whole unsorted tissue. A modified ARM-PCR protocol with three rounds of nested PCR amplified TCRbeta. Each CDR3 protein is one row after TCRdb ran MiXCR on the multiplex PCR reads. The sample lists tens of thousands of distinct CDR3 sequences, less than 75% occurring once. Study results and caveats: In normal lung, the top 100 clones were significantly more dominant than in tumor. Tumor tissue had significantly higher TCR diversity than normal lung. Patients with more diverse tumor TCRs had worse survival.

Input material: lung tumor tissue. The receptor comes from a man aged 55 to 70 with non-small cell lung cancer. V is TRBV6-5 and J is TRBJ1-2; D is unresolved. CDR3 sequence: CASSPGVRGCGYTF. CDR3 coding DNA: TGTGCCAGCAGCCCGGGAGTCAGAGGCTGTGGCTACACCTTC.